The 11 T cell receptor beta chains below were found in one sample sequenced in a study of blood T cell repertoires in COVID-19. Here immunoSEQ multiplex PCR was the method, and the copy in TCRdb shows in-frame clones only, minus some. Here the sample spans hundreds of thousands of clones, roughly 89% being singletons. Input material: peripheral blood. The source is a woman in her twenties or thirties with acute or convalescent COVID-19.

This clone was recorded once. The chain links TRBV4-1 to TRBJ1-4; 8 nucleotides agree with TRBD1. The CDR3 runs to 17 residues. CDR1 is MGHRA and CDR2 is YSYEKL in the germline V gene. Germline trimming cut 4 bases from V and 0 bases from J; bases unmatched to any gene: 7. The CDR3 DNA follows: TGCGCCAGCAGCCGAACAGGGGGTTTCGCAACTAATGAAAAACTGTTTTTT. Translating gives CASSRTGGFATNEKLFF.

This chain links TRBV2 with TRBJ2-6; possibly TRBD2 for D (6 bases). V gave up 8 bases and J gave up 0 bases, with 14 bases separating them. The CDR3 has 16 amino acids. Germline CDR1 SNHLY, CDR2 FYNNEI. CDR3 sequence: CASGGTFFSGANVLTF. CDR3 bases: TGTGCCAGCGGAGGGACGTTTTTCTCTGGGGCCAACGTCCTGACTTTC. The full variable domain, completed using reference TRBV2 and TRBJ2-6, is EPEVTQTPSHQVTQMGQEVILRCVPISNHLYFYWYRQILGQKVEFLVSFYNNEISEKSEIFDDQFSVERPDGSNFTLKIRSTKLEDSAMYFCASGGTFFSGANVLTFGAGSRLTVL.

This sequence joins TRBV12-3 or TRBV12-4 and TRBJ1-6; D remains unclear. With 6 bases removed from V and 8 bases from J, the gap between germline ends came to 11 bases. This CDR3 is built from 13 residues. CDR3 amino acids: CASRITLDSPLHF. In nucleotides, the CDR3 is TGTGCCAGCAGAATCACATTGGATTCACCCCTCCACTTT.

The chain uses TRBV2 and TRBJ1-6; weak D call: TRBD1 (6 bases). This CDR3 has 13 residues. The germline V and J ends were trimmed by 4 bases and 10 bases, with 11 bases remaining between them. Germline V gene data show CDR1 as SNHLY and CDR2 as FYNNEI. CDR3 sequence (DNA): TGTGCCAGCAGTGGGACAGCACCCTCACCCCTCCACTTT. It codes for CASSGTAPSPLHF.

This chain uses TRBV15 with TRBJ2-3; D unclear. There are 14 residues in the CDR3. The V and J ends lost 3 bases and 2 bases respectively, with 9 bases between them. Germline V gives CDR1 LNHNV, CDR2 YYDKDF (reference sequence). CDR3 amino acids: CATSRPGYTDTQYF. CDR3 coding DNA: TGTGCCACCAGCAGGCCAGGATACACAGATACGCAGTATTTT.

This clone was seen once. The V call is TRBV6-6, the J call TRBJ1-5; 9 bases agree with TRBD1. V dropped 6 bases and J dropped 2; count of bases not matched to a gene: 8. This CDR3 comprises 16 residues. Germline-derived CDR1 and CDR2 are MNHNY and SVGAGI (reference sequence). The CDR3 protein is CASSGTGRGGNQPQHF. The CDR3 bases are TGTGCCAGCAGCGGGACAGGGAGAGGGGGCAATCAGCCCCAGCATTTT.

The chain is built from TRBV6-5 and TRBJ1-1; D may be TRBD1 (6 bases). Per germline, CDR1 MNHEY and CDR2 SVGAGI. This CDR3 contains 15 residues. V was shortened by 5 bases and J by 1 base, with 14 bases between the two germline ends. CDR3 nucleotide sequence: TGTGCCAGCAGTCCCTCAGGGGTGGCGAACACTGAAGCTTTCTTT. Its translation is CASSPSGVANTEAFF.

This clone appeared a few times. V usage is TRBV9 and J usage is TRBJ1-6; 8 bases line up with TRBD1. CDR3 length equals 15 residues. The trim removed 3 bases at V and 7 bases at J, leaving 6 bases unmatched. CDR1 SGDLS and CDR2 YYNGEE come from the germline V gene. CDR3 region: CASSAGQGGNSPLHF. In DNA, the CDR3 is TGTGCCAGCAGCGCTGGACAGGGAGGGAATTCACCCCTCCACTTT.

This sequence joins TRBV29-1 and TRBJ2-1, with D perhaps TRBD1 (6 bases). The V gene's germline CDR1 is SQVTM and CDR2 ANQGSEA. This CDR3 has 16 amino acids. V dropped 0 bases and J dropped 4 bases, with 16 bases sitting between them. The CDR3 DNA is TGCAGCGTTGAAGATAGAGACAGGTTGCAGTACAATGAGCAGTTCTTC. Protein product: CSVEDRDRLQYNEQFF.

The chain recombines TRBV28 with TRBJ2-7, with D perhaps TRBD2 (6 bases). Trimming took off 3 bases at V and 6 bases at J, with 12 bases between the two ends. CDR3 length equals 13 residues. Per germline, CDR1 MDHEN and CDR2 SYDVKM. The CDR3 protein is CASSLRLVPEQYF. The CDR3 DNA is TGTGCCAGCAGTTTGAGACTAGTCCCCGAGCAGTACTTC.

The genes are TRBV5-6 and TRBJ1-2; no firm D call. The CDR3 extends over 15 amino acids. Trimming pared 4 bases from V and 3 bases from J, leaving 16 bases between. Germline V gene data show CDR1 as SGHDT and CDR2 as YYEEEE. This CDR3 reads CASSPDSGADYGYTF. CDR3 coding DNA: TGTGCCAGCAGCCCGGACTCAGGAGCCGACTATGGCTACACCTTC. Filled out from reference TRBV5-6 and TRBJ1-2, the complete variable domain reads DAGVTQSPTHLIKTRGQQVTLRCSPKSGHDTVSWYQQALGQGPQFIFQYYEEEERQRGNFPDRFSGHQFPNYSSELNVNALLLGDSALYLCASSPDSGADYGYTFGSGTRLTVV.